This TCR beta chain comes out of a study of T-cell reconstitution after alpha-beta-depleted transplantation in children. Library preparation (for TCRbeta) was performed with unique molecular identifiers. A single record per CDR3 protein comes from TCRdb applying MiXCR to the PCR reads. The sample includes hundreds of thousands of distinct CDR3 sequences, around 13% of them seen just once. CDR3 size: 16 residues. Between the trimmed V and J ends, which lost 7 bases and 0 bases, there was a span of 17 bases. The germline gives CDR1 MNHNS, CDR2 SASEGT. This chain joins TRBV6-1 and TRBJ2-3; the D call may be TRBD1 or TRBD2 (5 bases each). Specimen: PBMCs from the stem cell graft donor, collected from the stem cell graft. This receptor was identified in a human donor who donated a stem cell graft to a child with combined immunodeficiency. CDR3 sequence: CASMVGASYSTDTQYF. The CDR3 region has the DNA TGTGCCAGCATGGTCGGGGCGAGCTATAGCACAGATACGCAGTATTTT.